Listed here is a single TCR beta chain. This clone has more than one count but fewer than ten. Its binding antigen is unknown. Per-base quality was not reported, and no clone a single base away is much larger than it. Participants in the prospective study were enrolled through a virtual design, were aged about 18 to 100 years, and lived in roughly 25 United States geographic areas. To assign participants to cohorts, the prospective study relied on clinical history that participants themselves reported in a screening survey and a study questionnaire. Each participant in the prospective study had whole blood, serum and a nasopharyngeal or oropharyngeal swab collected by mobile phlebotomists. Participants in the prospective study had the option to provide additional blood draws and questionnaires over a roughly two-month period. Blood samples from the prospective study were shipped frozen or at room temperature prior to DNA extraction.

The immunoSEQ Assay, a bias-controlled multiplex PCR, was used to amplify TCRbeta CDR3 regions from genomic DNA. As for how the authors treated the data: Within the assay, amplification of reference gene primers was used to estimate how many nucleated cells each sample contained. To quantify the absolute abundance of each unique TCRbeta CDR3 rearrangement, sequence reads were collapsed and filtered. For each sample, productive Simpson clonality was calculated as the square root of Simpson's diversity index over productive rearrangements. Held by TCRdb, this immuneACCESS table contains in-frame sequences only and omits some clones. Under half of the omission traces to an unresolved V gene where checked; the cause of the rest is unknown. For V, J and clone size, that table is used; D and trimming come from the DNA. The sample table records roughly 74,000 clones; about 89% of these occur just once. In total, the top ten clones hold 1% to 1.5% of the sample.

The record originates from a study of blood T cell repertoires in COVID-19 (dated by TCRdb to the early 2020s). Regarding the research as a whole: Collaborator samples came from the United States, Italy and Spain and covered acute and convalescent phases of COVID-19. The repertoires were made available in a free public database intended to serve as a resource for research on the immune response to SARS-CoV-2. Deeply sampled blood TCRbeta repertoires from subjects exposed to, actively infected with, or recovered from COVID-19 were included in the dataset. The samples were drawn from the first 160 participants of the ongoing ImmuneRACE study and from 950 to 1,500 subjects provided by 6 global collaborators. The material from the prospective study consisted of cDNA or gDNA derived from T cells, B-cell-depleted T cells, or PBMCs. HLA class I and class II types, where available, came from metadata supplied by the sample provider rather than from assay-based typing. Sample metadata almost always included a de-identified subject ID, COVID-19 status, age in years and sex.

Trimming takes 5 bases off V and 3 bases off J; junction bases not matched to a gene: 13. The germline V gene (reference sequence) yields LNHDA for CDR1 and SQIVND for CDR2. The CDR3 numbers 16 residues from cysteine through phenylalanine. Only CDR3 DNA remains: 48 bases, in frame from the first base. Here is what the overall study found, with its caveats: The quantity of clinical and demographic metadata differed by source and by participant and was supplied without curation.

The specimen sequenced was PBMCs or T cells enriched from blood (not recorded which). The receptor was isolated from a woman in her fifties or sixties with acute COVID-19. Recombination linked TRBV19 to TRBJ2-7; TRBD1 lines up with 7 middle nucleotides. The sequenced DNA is TGTGCCAGTAGTCCGACCCTGGGGACAGTCAACTACGAGCAGTACTTC. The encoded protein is CASSPTLGTVNYEQYF.